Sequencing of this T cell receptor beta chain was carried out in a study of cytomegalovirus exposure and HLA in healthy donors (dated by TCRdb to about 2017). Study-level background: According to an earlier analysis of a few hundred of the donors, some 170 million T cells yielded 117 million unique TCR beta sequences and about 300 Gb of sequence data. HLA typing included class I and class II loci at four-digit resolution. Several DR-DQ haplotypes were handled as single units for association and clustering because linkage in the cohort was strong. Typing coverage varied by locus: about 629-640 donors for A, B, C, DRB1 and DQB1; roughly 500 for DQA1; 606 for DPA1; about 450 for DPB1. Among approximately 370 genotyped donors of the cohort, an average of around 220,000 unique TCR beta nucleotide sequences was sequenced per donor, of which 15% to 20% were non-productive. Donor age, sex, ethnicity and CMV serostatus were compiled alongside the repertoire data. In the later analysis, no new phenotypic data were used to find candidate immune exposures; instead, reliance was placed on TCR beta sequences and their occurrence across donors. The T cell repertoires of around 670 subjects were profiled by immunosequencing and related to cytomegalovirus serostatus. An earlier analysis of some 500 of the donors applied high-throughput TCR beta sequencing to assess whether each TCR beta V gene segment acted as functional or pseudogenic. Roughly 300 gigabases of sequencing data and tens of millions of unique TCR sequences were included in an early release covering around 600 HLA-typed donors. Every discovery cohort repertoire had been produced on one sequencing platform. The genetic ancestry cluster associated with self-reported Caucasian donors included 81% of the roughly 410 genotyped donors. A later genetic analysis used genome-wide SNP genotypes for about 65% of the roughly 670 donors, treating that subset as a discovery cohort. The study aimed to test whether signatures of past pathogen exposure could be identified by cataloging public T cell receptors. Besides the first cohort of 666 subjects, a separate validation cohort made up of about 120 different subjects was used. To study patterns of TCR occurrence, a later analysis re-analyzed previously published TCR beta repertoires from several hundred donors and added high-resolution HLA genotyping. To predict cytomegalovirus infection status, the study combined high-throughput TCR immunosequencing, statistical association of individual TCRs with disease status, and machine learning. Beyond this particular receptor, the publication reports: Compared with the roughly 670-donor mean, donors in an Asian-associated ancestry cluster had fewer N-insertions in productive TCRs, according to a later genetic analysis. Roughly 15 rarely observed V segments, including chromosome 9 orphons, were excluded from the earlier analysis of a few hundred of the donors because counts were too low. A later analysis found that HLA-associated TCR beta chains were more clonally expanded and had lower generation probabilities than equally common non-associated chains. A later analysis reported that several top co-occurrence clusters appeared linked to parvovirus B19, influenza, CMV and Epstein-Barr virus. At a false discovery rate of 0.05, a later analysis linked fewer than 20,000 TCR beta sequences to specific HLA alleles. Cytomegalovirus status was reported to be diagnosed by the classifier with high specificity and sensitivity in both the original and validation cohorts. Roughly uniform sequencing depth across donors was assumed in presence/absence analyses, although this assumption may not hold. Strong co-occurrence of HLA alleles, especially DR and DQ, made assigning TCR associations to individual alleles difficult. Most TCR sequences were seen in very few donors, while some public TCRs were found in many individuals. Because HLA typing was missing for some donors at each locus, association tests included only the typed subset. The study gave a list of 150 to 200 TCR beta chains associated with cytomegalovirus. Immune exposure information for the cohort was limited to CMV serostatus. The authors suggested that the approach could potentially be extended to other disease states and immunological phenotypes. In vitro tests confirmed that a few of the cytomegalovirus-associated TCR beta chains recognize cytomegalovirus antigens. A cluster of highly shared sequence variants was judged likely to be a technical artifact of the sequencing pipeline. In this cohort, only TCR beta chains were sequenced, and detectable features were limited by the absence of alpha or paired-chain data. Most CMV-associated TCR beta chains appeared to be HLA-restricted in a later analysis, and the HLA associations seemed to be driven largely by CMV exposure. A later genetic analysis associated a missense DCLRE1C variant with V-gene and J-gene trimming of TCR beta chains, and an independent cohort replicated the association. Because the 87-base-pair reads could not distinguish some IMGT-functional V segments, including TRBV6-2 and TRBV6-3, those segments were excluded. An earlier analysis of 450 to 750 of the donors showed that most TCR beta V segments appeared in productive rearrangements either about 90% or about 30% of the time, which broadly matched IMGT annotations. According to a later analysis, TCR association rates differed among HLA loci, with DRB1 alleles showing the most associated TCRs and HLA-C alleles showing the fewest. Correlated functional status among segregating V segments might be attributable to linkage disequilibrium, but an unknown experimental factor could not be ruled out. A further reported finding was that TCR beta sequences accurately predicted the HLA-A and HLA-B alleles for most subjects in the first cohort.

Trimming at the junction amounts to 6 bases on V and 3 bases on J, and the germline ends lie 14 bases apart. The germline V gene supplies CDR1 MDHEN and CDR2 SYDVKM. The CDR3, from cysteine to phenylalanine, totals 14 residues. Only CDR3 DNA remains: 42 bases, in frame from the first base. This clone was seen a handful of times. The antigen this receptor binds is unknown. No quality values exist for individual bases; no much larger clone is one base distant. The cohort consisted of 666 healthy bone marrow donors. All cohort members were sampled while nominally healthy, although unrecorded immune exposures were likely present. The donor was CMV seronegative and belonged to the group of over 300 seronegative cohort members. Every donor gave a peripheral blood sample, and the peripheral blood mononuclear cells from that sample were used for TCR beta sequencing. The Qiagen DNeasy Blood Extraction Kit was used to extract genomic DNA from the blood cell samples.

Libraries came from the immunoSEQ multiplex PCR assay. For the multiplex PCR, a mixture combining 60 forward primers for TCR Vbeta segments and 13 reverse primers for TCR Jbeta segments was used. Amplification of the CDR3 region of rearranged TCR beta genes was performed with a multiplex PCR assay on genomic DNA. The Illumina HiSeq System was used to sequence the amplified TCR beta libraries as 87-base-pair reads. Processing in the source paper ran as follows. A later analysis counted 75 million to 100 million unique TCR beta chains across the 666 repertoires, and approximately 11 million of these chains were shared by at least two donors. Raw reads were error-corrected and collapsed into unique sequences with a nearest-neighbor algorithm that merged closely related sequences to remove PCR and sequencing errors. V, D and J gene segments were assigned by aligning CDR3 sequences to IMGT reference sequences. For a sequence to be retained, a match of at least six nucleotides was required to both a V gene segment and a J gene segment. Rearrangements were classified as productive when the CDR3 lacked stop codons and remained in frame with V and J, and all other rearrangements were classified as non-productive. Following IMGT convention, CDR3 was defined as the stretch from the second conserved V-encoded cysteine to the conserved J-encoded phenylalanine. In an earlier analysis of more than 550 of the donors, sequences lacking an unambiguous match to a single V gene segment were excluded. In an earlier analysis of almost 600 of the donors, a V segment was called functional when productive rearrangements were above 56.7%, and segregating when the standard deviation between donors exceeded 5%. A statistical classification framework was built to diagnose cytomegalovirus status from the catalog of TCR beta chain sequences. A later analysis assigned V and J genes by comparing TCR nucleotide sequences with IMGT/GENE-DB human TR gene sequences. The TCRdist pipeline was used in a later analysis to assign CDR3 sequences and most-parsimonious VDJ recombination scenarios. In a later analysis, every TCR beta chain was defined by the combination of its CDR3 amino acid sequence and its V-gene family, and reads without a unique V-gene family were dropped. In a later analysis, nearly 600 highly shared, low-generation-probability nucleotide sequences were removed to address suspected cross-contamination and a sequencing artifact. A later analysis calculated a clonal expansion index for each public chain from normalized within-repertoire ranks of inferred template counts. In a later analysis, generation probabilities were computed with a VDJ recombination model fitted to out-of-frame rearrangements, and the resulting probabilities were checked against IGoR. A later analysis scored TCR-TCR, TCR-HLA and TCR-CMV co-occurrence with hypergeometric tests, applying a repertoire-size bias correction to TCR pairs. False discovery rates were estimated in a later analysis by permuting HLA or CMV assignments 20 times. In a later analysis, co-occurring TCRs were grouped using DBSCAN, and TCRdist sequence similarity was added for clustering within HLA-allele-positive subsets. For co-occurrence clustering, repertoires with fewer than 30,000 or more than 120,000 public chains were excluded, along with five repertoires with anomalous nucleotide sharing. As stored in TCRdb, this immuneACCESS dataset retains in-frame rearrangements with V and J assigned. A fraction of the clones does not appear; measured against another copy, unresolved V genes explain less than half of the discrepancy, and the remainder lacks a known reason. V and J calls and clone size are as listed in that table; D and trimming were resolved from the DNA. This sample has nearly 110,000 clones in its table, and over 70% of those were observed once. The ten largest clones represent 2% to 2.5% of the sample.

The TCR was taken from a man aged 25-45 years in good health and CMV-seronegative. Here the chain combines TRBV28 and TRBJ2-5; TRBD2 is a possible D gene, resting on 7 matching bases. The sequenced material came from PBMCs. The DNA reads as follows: TGTGCCAGCAGCCTAGAGCGGGACAAAGAGACCCAGTACTTC. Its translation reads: CASSLERDKETQYF.